What follows describes a single T cell receptor (beta chain). Its antigen is as yet unknown. The data are from a study of human T cells and chemical hapten exposure. Overall study context: Small volume differences among pooled libraries mainly caused per-sample TCR yield variation.

Regarding the study as a whole: Healthy individuals' immune responses may differ from those of donors, who had alopecia.

As to time point: patch test 3, about 24 weeks after DPC sensitization. Indicated treatment: therapeutic diphenylcyclopropenone sensitization with weekly scalp DPC. Unfractionated whole blood yielded the extracted total RNA. As originally analysed: Ranging from roughly 20,000 to 690,600, TCR counts per sample had a median value of roughly 96,000. One entry per CDR3 protein results from TCRdb running MiXCR on the RACE reads. The V and J calls were not made by the authors but by TCRdb's processing. The table has roughly 40,000 distinct CDR3 sequences, roughly 13% seen once; the top ten hold around 2%. V was clipped by 4 bases and J by 4 bases, with 14 bases between them. CDR1 is MNHNY and CDR2 is SVGAGI in the germline V gene (reference sequence). The CDR3 covers 15 residues.

The chain uses TRBV6-6 and TRBJ1-3; D is unclear. Sequenced material: whole blood, taken in connection with sensitization to the hapten diphenylcyclopropenone (DPC). This receptor was taken from a woman aged 40 to 50 with alopecia areata. Some clones in this sample may be carry-over from other donors' samples. The CDR3 nucleotides are TGTGCCAGCAGTTCCCCCCTGAGGGCCGGAAACACCATATATTTT. Its translation: CASSSPLRAGNTIYF.